This T cell receptor beta chain was retrieved from a study of blood T cell repertoires in COVID-19. Study summary: PBMCs, B-cell-depleted T cells, or T cells provided the cDNA or gDNA that made up the material.

TCRdb keeps only in-frame clones here, not all; method: immunoSEQ multiplex PCR. The table has 250,000 to 300,000 clones, almost 90% seen once. The CDR3 runs to 17 residues. With V trimmed by 9 bases and J by 0 bases, 11 bases remained unmatched. Germline values: CDR1 MDHEN, CDR2 SYDVKM. The source material was peripheral blood. The TCR sequence derives from a woman in her twenties or thirties with COVID-19, enrolled during active disease. The rearrangement uses TRBV28 and TRBJ1-5; 10 bases are shared with TRBD1. CDR3 loop: CASGGTGAAYSNQPQHF. DNA for the CDR3: TGTGCCAGTGGGGGGACAGGGGCCGCTTATAGCAATCAGCCCCAGCATTTT.